This is a list of T cell receptor beta chains from one sample in a study of blood T cells in healthy people across ages. TCRdb re-called the 5' RACE reads through MiXCR, storing one row per CDR3 protein. Seen here are fewer than 750,000 distinct CDR3 sequences, roughly half observed once, and the top ten hold roughly 13%. The material sequenced was blood. These receptors came from a woman of 80 years or more in good health. CDR3s include the opening cysteine and the closing phenylalanine or tryptophan. A D gene is named only where the DNA matches it firmly. Expanded clones get a size class; other rows say once, few or many, or leave the size out.

V,D,J,size,CDR3,DNA
TRBV20-1,TRBD2,TRBJ2-7,few,CSAREAGTRNEQYF,TGCAGTGCTAGAGAAGCCGGGACTAGAAATGAGCAGTACTTC
TRBV6-6,NA,TRBJ2-1,few,CASSSHTDSYNEQFF,TGTGCCAGCAGTTCGCACACGGACTCCTACAATGAGCAGTTCTTC
TRBV7-3,NA,TRBJ2-3,few,CASSVSFNTDTQYF,TGTGCCAGCAGCGTAAGTTTCAACACAGATACGCAGTATTTT
TRBV5-1,TRBD2,TRBJ2-7,NA,CASSSGLADHNKQYF,TGCGCCAGCAGCTCGGGACTAGCGGACCACAATAAGCAGTACTTC
TRBV9,NA,TRBJ2-5,NA,CASSANWGGGTQYF,TGTGCCAGCAGCGCAAATTGGGGCGGAGGGACCCAGTACTTC
TRBV10-3,TRBD1,TRBJ1-1,NA,CAIRSTGGEEAFF,TGTGCCATCAGGTCGACAGGGGGAGAGGAAGCTTTCTTT
TRBV4-1,NA,TRBJ1-1,NA,CASSQDPTRGAFF,TGCGCCAGCAGCCAAGATCCCACCCGCGGCGCTTTCTTT
TRBV6-1,TRBD1,TRBJ1-4,NA,CASSERTGGSEKLFF,TGTGCCAGCAGCGAGCGGACAGGAGGGAGTGAAAAACTGTTTTTT
TRBV3-1,NA,TRBJ2-7,many,CASKGSLVPYEQYF,TGTGCCAGCAAGGGCAGTTTAGTACCCTACGAGCAGTACTTC
TRBV7-7,TRBD2,TRBJ2-5,NA,CASSFGGGGTETQYF,TGTGCCAGCAGCTTCGGCGGCGGGGGAACGGAGACCCAGTACTTC
TRBV12-3/TRBV12-4,NA,TRBJ2-1,NA,CASSSLEGGAYNEQFF,TGTGCCAGCAGTTCTCTTGAGGGAGGCGCCTACAATGAGCAGTTCTTC
TRBV6-6,TRBD2,TRBJ2-3,NA,CASSPGTSLADTQYF,TGTGCCAGCAGCCCCGGGACTAGCTTGGCAGATACGCAGTATTTT
TRBV12-3/TRBV12-4,NA,TRBJ2-5,few,CASSLTSGVSLDEQYF,TGTGCCAGCAGTTTAACCTCAGGGGTCTCTCTGGATGAGCAGTACTTC
TRBV27,NA,TRBJ2-7,few,CASGDTLYEQYF,TGTGCCAGCGGGGACACCCTCTACGAGCAGTACTTC
TRBV20-1,NA,TRBJ1-1,few,CSASSAGTMNTEAFF,TGCAGTGCTTCTTCCGCCGGGACCATGAACACTGAAGCTTTCTTT
TRBV4-1,NA,TRBJ1-1,NA,CASSRVGGTEAFF,TGCGCCAGCAGTCGCGTCGGGGGTACTGAAGCTTTCTTT
TRBV9,TRBD2,TRBJ2-3,many,CASSVRGVNTDTQYF,TGTGCCAGCAGCGTTCGGGGGGTGAACACAGATACGCAGTATTTT
TRBV12-3/TRBV12-4,TRBD2,TRBJ2-4,once,CASSLEGGVKNIQYF,TGTGCCAGCAGTTTAGAGGGAGGGGTTAAGAACATTCAGTACTTC
TRBV7-2,TRBD2,TRBJ2-1,NA,CASSLSSGGRYNEQFF,TGTGCCAGCAGCTTATCTAGCGGGGGCCGCTACAATGAGCAGTTCTTC
TRBV12-5,TRBD1,TRBJ2-1,few,CASGAQGVGEQFF,TGTGCTAGTGGTGCGCAGGGGGTGGGTGAGCAGTTCTTC
TRBV2,NA,TRBJ2-6,NA,CASSDDSQWQSGANVLTF,TGTGCCAGCAGTGATGACAGCCAGTGGCAAAGTGGGGCCAACGTCCTGACTTTC
TRBV6-4,NA,TRBJ1-2,many,CASSDPAGGLAYGYTF,TGTGCCAGCAGTGACCCCGCCGGGGGTTTAGCCTATGGCTACACCTTC
TRBV18,TRBD1,TRBJ1-2,NA,CASSPLGTVLAYGYTF,TGTGCCAGCTCACCATTAGGGACAGTTCTCGCCTATGGCTACACCTTC
TRBV20-1,NA,TRBJ1-2,NA,CSARTPRDYTF,TGCAGTGCTAGAACCCCAAGGGACTACACCTTC
TRBV25-1,NA,TRBJ2-1,NA,CASSEYSRASGEQFF,TGTGCCAGCAGTGAATATAGCAGGGCTAGTGGTGAGCAGTTCTTC
TRBV29-1,NA,TRBJ1-4,NA,CSVVPDTTNEKLFF,TGCAGCGTCGTACCGGATACAACTAATGAAAAACTGTTTTTT
TRBV3-1,NA,TRBJ2-3,NA,CASSQNEEDTQYF,TGTGCCAGCAGCCAAAATGAAGAAGATACGCAGTATTTT
TRBV5-1,NA,TRBJ1-2,NA,CASSLDLGTYGYTF,TGCGCCAGCAGCTTGGATCTGGGCACCTATGGCTACACCTTC
TRBV15,NA,TRBJ2-5,NA,CATSRQRLQGPRAQYF,TGTGCCACCAGCAGACAAAGACTACAGGGCCCTCGGGCCCAGTACTTC
TRBV7-3,NA,TRBJ2-3,many,CASSLRGIGDTQYF,TGTGCCAGCAGCTTACGTGGGATCGGAGATACGCAGTATTTT
TRBV5-1,TRBD1,TRBJ2-1,NA,CASSAGQGACEQFF,TGCGCCAGCAGCGCAGGACAGGGGGCATGTGAGCAGTTCTTC
TRBV20-1,NA,TRBJ2-7,few,CSAPRGRDPLGNEQYF,TGCAGTGCCCCTAGGGGTCGCGATCCACTAGGGAATGAGCAGTACTTC
TRBV4-1,NA,TRBJ2-3,NA,CASSQTDSGDTQYF,TGCGCCAGCAGCCAAACGGACAGTGGAGATACGCAGTATTTT
TRBV20-1,NA,TRBJ2-1,NA,CSASLVSRANEQFF,TGCAGTGCTAGTTTGGTATCGAGGGCCAATGAGCAGTTCTTC
TRBV28,NA,TRBJ2-4,many,CASSLGAGIIQYF,TGTGCCAGCAGTCTAGGGGCGGGAATCATTCAGTACTTC
TRBV11-2,TRBD1,TRBJ2-5,many,CASSSDGQDRETQYF,TGTGCCAGCAGCTCTGACGGACAGGACCGTGAGACCCAGTACTTC
TRBV12-3/TRBV12-4,NA,TRBJ1-5,NA,CASSLRANLGNQPQHF,TGTGCCAGCAGTTTAAGGGCAAACTTAGGCAATCAGCCCCAGCATTTT
TRBV6-5,NA,TRBJ2-1,NA,CASSYSRSSSYNEQFF,TGTGCCAGCAGTTACTCGCGCTCTAGCTCCTACAATGAGCAGTTCTTC
TRBV10-3,NA,TRBJ2-7,NA,CAISDGDYEQYF,TGTGCCATCAGTGATGGCGACTACGAGCAGTACTTC
TRBV9,NA,TRBJ2-5,NA,CASSVAISGAQETRYF,TGTGCCAGCAGCGTAGCAATTTCGGGGGCCCAAGAGACCCGGTACTTC
TRBV5-5,TRBD1,TRBJ1-3,NA,CASSFYSTGHPSGNTIYF,TGTGCCAGCAGCTTTTACTCGACAGGGCATCCCTCTGGAAACACCATATATTTT